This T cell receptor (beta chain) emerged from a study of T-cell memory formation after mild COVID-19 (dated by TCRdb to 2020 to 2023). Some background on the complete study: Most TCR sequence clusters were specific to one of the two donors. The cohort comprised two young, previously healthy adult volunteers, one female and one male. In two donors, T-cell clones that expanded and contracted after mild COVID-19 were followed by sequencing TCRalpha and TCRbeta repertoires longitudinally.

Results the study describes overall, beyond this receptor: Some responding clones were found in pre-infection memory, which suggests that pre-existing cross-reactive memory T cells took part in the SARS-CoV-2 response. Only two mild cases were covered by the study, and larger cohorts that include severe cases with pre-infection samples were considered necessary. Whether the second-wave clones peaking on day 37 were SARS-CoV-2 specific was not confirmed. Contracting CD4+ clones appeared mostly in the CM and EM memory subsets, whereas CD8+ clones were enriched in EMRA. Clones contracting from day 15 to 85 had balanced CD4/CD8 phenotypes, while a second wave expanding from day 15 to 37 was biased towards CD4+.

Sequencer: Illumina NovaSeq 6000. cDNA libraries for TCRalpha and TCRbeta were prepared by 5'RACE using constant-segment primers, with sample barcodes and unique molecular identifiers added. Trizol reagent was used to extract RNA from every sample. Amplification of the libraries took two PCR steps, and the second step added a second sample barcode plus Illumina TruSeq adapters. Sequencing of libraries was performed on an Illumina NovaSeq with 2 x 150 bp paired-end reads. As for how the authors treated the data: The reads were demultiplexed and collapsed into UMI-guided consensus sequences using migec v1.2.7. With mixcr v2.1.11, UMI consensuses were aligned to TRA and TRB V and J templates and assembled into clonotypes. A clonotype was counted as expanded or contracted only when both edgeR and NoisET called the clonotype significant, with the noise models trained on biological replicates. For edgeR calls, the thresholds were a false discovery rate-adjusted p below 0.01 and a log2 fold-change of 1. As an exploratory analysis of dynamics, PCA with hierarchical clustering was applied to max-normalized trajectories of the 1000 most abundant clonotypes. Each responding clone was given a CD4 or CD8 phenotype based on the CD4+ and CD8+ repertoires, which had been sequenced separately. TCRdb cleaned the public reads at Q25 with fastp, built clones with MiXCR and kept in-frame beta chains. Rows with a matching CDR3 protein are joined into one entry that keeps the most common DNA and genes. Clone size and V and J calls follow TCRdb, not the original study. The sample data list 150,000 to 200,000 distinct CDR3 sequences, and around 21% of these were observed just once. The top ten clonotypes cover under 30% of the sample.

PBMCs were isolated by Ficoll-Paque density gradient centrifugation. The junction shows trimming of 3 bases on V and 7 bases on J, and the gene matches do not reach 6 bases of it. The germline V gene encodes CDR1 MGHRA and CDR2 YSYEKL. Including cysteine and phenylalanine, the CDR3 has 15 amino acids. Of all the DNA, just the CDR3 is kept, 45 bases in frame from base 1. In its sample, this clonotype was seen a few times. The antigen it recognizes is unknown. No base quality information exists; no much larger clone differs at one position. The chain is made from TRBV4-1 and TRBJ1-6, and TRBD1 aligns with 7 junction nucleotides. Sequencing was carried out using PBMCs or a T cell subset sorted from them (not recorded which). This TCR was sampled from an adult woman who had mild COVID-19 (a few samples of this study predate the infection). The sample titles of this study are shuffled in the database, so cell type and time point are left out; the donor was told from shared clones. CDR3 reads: CASSQPGTANSPLHF. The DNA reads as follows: TGCGCCAGCAGCCAGCCCGGGACAGCAAATTCACCCCTCCACTTT.